The sequence of this TCR beta chain was determined in a study of T-cell reconstitution after alpha-beta-depleted transplantation in children. There are many counts of this clonotype. Preparation of the TCRbeta library used unique molecular identifiers. TCRdb itself ran the PCR reads through MiXCR, one entry per CDR3 protein. The repertoire holds about 980,000 distinct CDR3 sequences, with about 29% as singletons. Per the germline V gene, CDR1 is SSHAT and CDR2 is FNYEAQ (reference sequence). The CDR3 has 15 residues. The V and J ends lost 1 base and 5 bases, in that order; junction bases with no gene match: 3.

V gene TRBV7-7 combines with J gene TRBJ2-1, with 9 positions matching TRBD1. The sample in question was PBMCs, mostly from graft donor cells, obtained 360 days after TCRalphabeta/CD19-depleted stem cell transplant. The sequence derives from a boy in the first two years of life who had a stem cell transplant for SCID, so the T cells may come from the graft donor. CDR3 sequence reads: CASSLGGQGNNEQFF. DNA for the CDR3: TGTGCCAGCAGCTTAGGGGGACAGGGTAACAATGAGCAGTTCTTC.